This T cell receptor (beta chain) derives from a study of low-dose radiotherapy and immunotherapy resistance in tumors. Overall study: With 1 Gy per fraction every two weeks, Cohort 2 accumulated 13 Gy across 26 weeks. Nivolumab was given to patients as a 240 mg flat dose every two weeks, and ipilimumab at 1 mg/kg every six weeks. Both were delivered intravenously.

TRAV and TRBV primers primed cDNA for both TCRalpha and TCRbeta. TCR amplification used 15 to 20 PCR cycles, a constant-region primer and a V-primer adapter. TCRdb processed the reads anew with MiXCR; each CDR3 protein has one entry. The table records about 14,000 distinct CDR3 sequences, 70% to 80% of them present only once. The clonotype comes from a human donor with advanced metastatic prostate, ovarian, gallbladder or colorectal cancer (not recorded which). This table probably holds off-target reads from a library built for another chain.

CDR3 protein: CASSLRGVRNTEAFF. The CDR3 coding sequence is TGTGCCAGCAGCTTGCGGGGGGTCAGGAACACTGAAGCTTTCTTT. The rearrangement joins TRBV5-4 to TRBJ1-1; possible D gene TRBD1, 5 bases. CDR3 length: 15 amino acids. V was trimmed by 1 base and J by 1 base, leaving 11 bases between them. Germline CDR1 is SGHNT and CDR2 is YYREEE (reference sequence).